The source of this TCR beta chain is a study of CD8+ T cells in alopecia areata. Whole-study context: Female C3H/HeJ mice aged roughly 7-11 weeks were given skin from C3H/HeJ graft donors, roughly 6-12 months old, that had spontaneous alopecia.

CDR1 and CDR2 from the germline V gene are FNHDT and SITEND (reference sequence). The germline V and J ends were trimmed by 4 bases and 3 bases, with 5 bases remaining between them. This CDR3 region has 12 residues. Sorting used CD4, CD8alpha, NKG2D, NKG2ACE and other markers on pooled cutaneous lymph node cells. In its sample, this clone was seen many times. Its antigen is undetermined. Gene labels here are mouse ones. With the read ending 4 residues before the CDR3 end, the germline J gene is used to fill in that end. TCR sequencing used cDNA made by reverse transcription of extracted RNA. Clones were sequenced by immunoSEQ multiplex PCR, and TCRdb holds only the in-frame ones, with some missing. The specimen has about 4,000 clones, none found just once. Overall study findings and caveats: Unlike in mice, where it was clearer, TCR sharing across patients was less clear, possibly HLA-related. When scalp samples are sequenced, resident alphabeta T cells of normal skin are also captured. Higher clonality and more expanded CD8+ clones appeared in lesional than normal scalp.

The chain combines TRBV19 with TRBJ2-1; D gene uncertain. The receptor's source is a C3H/HeJ mouse with alopecia areata. The strain's MHC: H2-k. The sample consisted of CD8+ T cells sorted from a lymph node. The CDR3 is CASSYSYAEQFF. The sequenced part of the CDR3 DNA is TGTGCCAGCAGTTACAGCTATGCT.